The 15 T cell receptor beta chains listed next were all sequenced from one sample in a study of cytomegalovirus exposure and HLA in healthy donors. The PCR used 60 Vbeta and 13 Jbeta primers. Method: immunoSEQ multiplex PCR; TCRdb's copy keeps in-frame clones and lacks some. The repertoire has around 160,000 clones, roughly 79% of them found once; the top ten carry over 11%. Sequences were obtained from PBMCs. The receptors derive from a man aged 45-65 years in good health and CMV-seropositive.

This clone was found once. This chain's CDR3 is CASSLRRLGDEQYF. CDR3 sequence (DNA): TGTGCCAGCAGTTTAAGACGGCTGGGCGACGAGCAGTACTTC. V gene TRBV27 combines with J gene TRBJ2-7; unclear D gene. Trimming cost V 2 bases and J 5 bases, with 13 bases left between them. CDR3 length: 14 residues. Germline CDR1 and CDR2: MNHEY and SMNVEV (reference sequence).

The rearrangement joins TRBV7-2 to TRBJ1-6; D perhaps matches TRBD1 (5 bases). With 6 bases removed from V and 8 bases from J, the gap between germline ends came to 14 bases. The germline CDR1 and CDR2 sequences are SGHTA and FQGNSA. The CDR3 spans 14 residues. In nucleotides, the CDR3 is TGTGCCAGCAGTTCCAGGGTAGGGGATTCACCCCTCCACTTT. Translated, it gives CASSSRVGDSPLHF. The whole variable domain, filled in from reference TRBV7-2 and TRBJ1-6, reads GAGVSQSPSNKVTEKGKDVELRCDPISGHTALYWYRQSLGQGLEFLIYFQGNSAPDKSGLPSDRFSAERTGGSVSTLTIQRTQQEDSAVYLCASSSRVGDSPLHFGNGTRLTVT.

The chain combines TRBV27 with TRBJ1-2, with D unclear. The germline gives CDR1 MNHEY, CDR2 SMNVEV (reference sequence). The ends were cut back, 3 bases at V and 4 bases at J, with 9 bases in the middle. The CDR3 contains 13 residues. As DNA, the CDR3 is TGTGCCAGCAGTTTGTCCCGGGGCTATGGCTACACCTTC. Amino acid sequence: CASSLSRGYGYTF.

The chain has TRBV6-4 and TRBJ1-1; weak D call: TRBD1 (6 bases). The germline V gene has CDR1 MRHNA and CDR2 SNTAGT. This CDR3 is 13 amino acids long. Trimming took off 2 bases at V and 5 bases at J, with 9 bases between the two ends. The CDR3 sequence: CASSDNRGTEAFF. DNA of the CDR3: TGTGCCAGCAGTGACAATAGGGGGACTGAAGCTTTCTTT.

The chain is built from TRBV6-6 and TRBJ1-4; D ambiguous. This CDR3 has 14 residues. Germline V CDR1 and CDR2: MNHNY, SVGAGI (reference sequence). Deletions cut 3 bases from V and 5 bases from J, with 10 bases between. CDR3 region: CASSYRERNEKLFF. In nucleotides, the CDR3 is TGTGCCAGCAGTTATCGGGAGAGAAATGAAAAACTGTTTTTT.

This clone was detected only a few times. The V gene is TRBV6-6, the J gene TRBJ1-6, with 8 bases fitting TRBD1. CDR1 is MNHNY and CDR2 is SVGAGI in the germline V gene (reference sequence). The CDR3 contains 15 residues. With V trimmed by 6 bases and J by 8 bases, 9 bases remained unmatched. The CDR3 spells CASSRTGTGDSPLHF. Here the CDR3 DNA reads TGTGCCAGCAGCCGTACCGGGACAGGCGATTCACCCCTCCACTTT.

The chain joins TRBV14 to TRBJ2-3, with TRBD2 matching 13 bases. Germline CDR1 SGHDN, CDR2 FVKESK. This CDR3 is built from 13 residues. Trimming removed 6 bases from V and 7 bases from J; junction bases left unmatched: 1. As DNA, the CDR3 is TGTGCCAGCAGACTAGCGGGGGGGCATACGCAGTATTTT. The encoded protein is CASRLAGGHTQYF.

This clone has just a few counts. The J gene is TRBJ2-7, the V gene TRBV30; 7 nucleotides agree with TRBD1. Germline loops: CDR1 GTSNPN, CDR2 SVGIG (reference sequence). V lost 5 bases and J lost 3; bases outside the gene matches: 7. The CDR3 consists of 13 residues. The chain's CDR3 is CAWAGTEIYEQYF. DNA for the CDR3: TGTGCCTGGGCCGGGACAGAGATCTACGAGCAGTACTTC.

The chain combines TRBV25-1 with TRBJ1-4, with 8 bases fitting TRBD1. Losses at the gene ends were 3 bases for V and 7 bases for J; bases not matched to a gene: 7. Germline-derived CDR1 and CDR2 are MGHDK and SYGVNS. CDR3 length equals 15 residues. In DNA, the CDR3 is TGTGCCAGCAGTGATTTCCAGGGGGCGAGTGAAAAACTGTTTTTT. Translating gives CASSDFQGASEKLFF.

The chain employs TRBV28 and TRBJ2-1, with D hard to call. Germline V gene data show CDR1 as MDHEN and CDR2 as SYDVKM. The germline V and J ends were trimmed by 0 bases and 8 bases, with 11 bases remaining between them. The CDR3 is 14 residues long. The CDR3 protein is CASSLWQPGHEQFF. The CDR3, as DNA: TGTGCCAGCAGTTTATGGCAGCCAGGCCATGAGCAGTTCTTC.

This clone was counted between two and nine times. This chain joins TRBV27 and TRBJ2-1; TRBD2 matches at 10 bases. Trimming at V came to 5 bases and at J to 5 bases, leaving 6 bases not matched to a gene. Germline V lookup: CDR1 MNHEY, CDR2 SMNVEV (reference sequence). This CDR3 comprises 15 residues. The CDR3: CASSLIAGGNNEQFF. Written as DNA, the CDR3 is TGTGCCAGCAGTCTAATAGCGGGGGGCAACAATGAGCAGTTCTTC.

This clone occurred a few times. The CDR3 here is CASSLEPKRTAQTYEQYF. In DNA, the CDR3 is TGTGCCAGCAGCTTAGAGCCCAAACGGACAGCTCAGACCTACGAGCAGTACTTC. This chain connects TRBV7-8 to TRBJ2-7; tentatively, D is TRBD1 (6 bases). The V end lost 1 base, the J end lost 2 bases, and 21 bases lay between the germline ends. Germline assignment: CDR1 SGHVS and CDR2 FQNEAQ. CDR3 length: 18 residues.

The chain couples TRBV6-4 to TRBJ1-1; D unclear. Trimming took 1 base from V and 4 from J, leaving 10 bases between them. Germline V gene data show CDR1 as MRHNA and CDR2 as SNTAGT. This CDR3 is built from 14 residues. The CDR3 reads CASSDWPRLTEAFF. CDR3 bases: TGTGCCAGCAGTGACTGGCCCCGACTCACTGAAGCTTTCTTT.

In this sample, this clone turned up a few times. J is TRBJ1-1 and V is TRBV18; the D is unclear. CDR1 KGHSH and CDR2 LQKENI come from the germline V gene. Trimming stripped 3 bases from V and 6 bases from J, with 14 bases between. The CDR3 is 14 residues long. The chain's CDR3 is CASSPRQEFAEAFF. The CDR3, as DNA: TGTGCCAGCTCACCCCGTCAGGAATTCGCTGAAGCTTTCTTT.

The chain carries TRBV6-6 and TRBJ1-5; 12 positions match TRBD1. Germline values: CDR1 MNHNY, CDR2 SVGAGI (reference sequence). V lost 5 bases to trimming and J lost 4 bases; unmatched junction nucleotides: 6. CDR3 length: 16 amino acids. The CDR3 coding sequence is TGTGCCAGCAGTCCTCCGGGACAGGGGGCAAATCAGCCCCAGCATTTT. Translation gives CASSPPGQGANQPQHF.